Here is one T cell receptor beta chain with its context. What it recognizes is unknown. The method was immunoSEQ multiplex PCR; TCRdb's version includes in-frame clones alone and lacks a portion of them. Of roughly 62,000 clones detected, 85% appear once; the ten largest clones hold 4%. This sample stems from a study of OX40 agonist ivuxolimab in advanced cancers. Study-wide background: Dose-escalation patients suffered from hepatocellular carcinoma, melanoma, renal cell or head and neck cancer.

Germline V gene lookup returns CDR1 SGHTA and CDR2 FQGNSA. The germline V and J ends were trimmed by 1 base and 3 bases, with 10 bases remaining between them. The CDR3 length is 15 residues. General observations from the study: The authors also found low normalized T-cell clonal expansion in some nonresponders. Both CD4+ and CD8+ T cell populations in blood had undergone clonal expansion by week 6 at 0.1 to 3.0 mg/kg. Researchers report that CD8+ T cells had, on average, more expanded clones than CD4+.

The specimen comprised CD4+ or CD8+ T cells sorted from blood, sampled in a trial of the OX40 agonist ivuxolimab. The sequence derives from an adult with an advanced solid tumor such as melanoma, head and neck, liver or kidney cancer. The gene calls are TRBV7-2 and TRBJ2-1; maybe TRBD2 (6 bases). CDR3 nucleotide sequence: TGTGCCAGCAGCTTAGTGGTTAGCGGCTACAATGAGCAGTTCTTC. Protein product: CASSLVVSGYNEQFF.